This TCR beta chain was identified in a study of blood T cells in healthy people across ages. Germline-derived CDR1 and CDR2 are KGHSH and LQKENI. The CDR3 totals 16 residues. Trimming removed 0 bases from V and 7 bases from J; junction bases left unmatched: 5. For the second PCR, which ran for about 7 to 12 cycles, a sample-barcoded 5' primer and a J-beta primer mix were used. TCRdb ran MiXCR on the 5' RACE reads and lists one entry per CDR3 protein. The repertoire holds some 1.5 million distinct CDR3 sequences, with approximately 43% as singletons. Study-wide points: There were more naive CD4+ cells and higher diversity in long-lived donors than in aged donors. The donors' CMV status was not determined, possibly confounding changes in expanded clonotypes.

As regards this clonotype: Antigen: not known.

This chain joins TRBV18 and TRBJ2-1, with 11 bases that match TRBD2. This TCR derives from a young woman in good health. Sequences were obtained from blood. The CDR3 nucleotides are TGTGCCAGCTCACCACCGAGTCTAGCGGGAGGTAATGAGCAGTTCTTC. This translates into CASSPPSLAGGNEQFF. The full variable domain, in which reference TRBV18 and TRBJ2-1 provide the parts outside the CDR3, is NAGVMQNPRHLVRRRGQEARLRCSPMKGHSHVYWYRQLPEEGLKFMVYLQKENIIDESGMPKERFSAEFPKEGPSILRIQQVVRGDSAAYFCASSPPSLAGGNEQFFGPGTRLTVL.